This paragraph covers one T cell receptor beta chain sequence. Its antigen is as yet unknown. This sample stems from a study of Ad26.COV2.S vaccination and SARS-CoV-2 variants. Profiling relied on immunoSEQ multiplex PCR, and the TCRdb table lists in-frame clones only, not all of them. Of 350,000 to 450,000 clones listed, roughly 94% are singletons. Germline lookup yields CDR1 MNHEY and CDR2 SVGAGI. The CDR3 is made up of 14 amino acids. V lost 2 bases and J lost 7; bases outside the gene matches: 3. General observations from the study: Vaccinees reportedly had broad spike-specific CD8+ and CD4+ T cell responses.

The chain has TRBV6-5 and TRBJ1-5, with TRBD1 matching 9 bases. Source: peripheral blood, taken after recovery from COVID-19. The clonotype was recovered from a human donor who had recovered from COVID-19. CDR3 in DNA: TGTGCCAGCAGTTACGGACAGGGGAGCCAGCCCCAGCATTTT. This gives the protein CASSYGQGSQPQHF.